What follows are 31 T cell receptor beta chains derived from one specimen sequenced in a study of T-cell memory formation after mild COVID-19. TCRdb re-called the 5' RACE reads through MiXCR, storing one row per CDR3 protein. Here the sample spans about 110,000 distinct CDR3 sequences, 17% being singletons. Sequencing was carried out using PBMCs or a T cell subset sorted from them (not recorded which). These receptor sequences come from an adult woman who had mild COVID-19 (a few samples of this study predate the infection). Cell type and time point are not known.

This clonotype was observed a handful of times. This sequence joins TRBV15 and TRBJ2-1; TRBD2 matches at 7 bases. Germline V gene sequence: CDR1 LNHNV, CDR2 YYDKDF (reference sequence). Trimming took 5 bases from V and 5 from J; bases not matched to a gene: 6. The CDR3 totals 14 residues. The CDR3 loop reads CATSSREGHNEQFF. In nucleotides, the CDR3 is TGTGCCACCAGCTCCAGGGAGGGCCACAATGAGCAGTTCTTC. Variable domain in full (rest from reference TRBV15 and TRBJ2-1): DAMVIQNPRYQVTQFGKPVTLSCSQTLNHNVMYWYQQKSSQAPKLLFHYYDKDFNNEADTPDNFQSRRPNTSFCFLDIRSPGLGDTAMYLCATSSREGHNEQFFGPGTRLTVL.

The genes are TRBV4-1 and TRBJ2-3, with TRBD2 as a possible D gene (6 bases). This CDR3 has 16 amino acids. Germline V gives CDR1 MGHRA, CDR2 YSYEKL. V shed 1 base and J shed 5 bases, with 16 bases lying between them. The CDR3 coding sequence is TGCGCCAGCAGCCAAGTCCTGGGCGGGGTCAAAGATACGCAGTATTTT. Translated, it gives CASSQVLGGVKDTQYF.

This sequence joins TRBV12-3 or TRBV12-4 and TRBJ2-7, with a tentative D call TRBD2 (5 bases). CDR3 size: 14 residues. Trimming stripped 1 base from V and 5 bases from J, with 12 bases between. The CDR3: CASSLGGPDHEQYF. CDR3 nucleotides: TGTGCCAGCAGTTTAGGAGGGCCTGACCACGAGCAGTACTTC.

The chain employs TRBV7-9 and TRBJ2-7, with 8 bases lining up with TRBD1. This CDR3 spans 14 amino acids. V was clipped by 5 bases and J by 4 bases; unmatched bases: 7. CDR1 is SEHNR, CDR2 FQNEAQ, per germline (reference sequence). The CDR3 sequence: CASSLVDRAYEQYF. The CDR3 DNA follows: TGTGCCAGCAGCCTGGTGGACAGGGCTTACGAGCAGTACTTC. The full variable domain, its missing parts supplied by reference TRBV7-9 and TRBJ2-7, is DTGVSQNPRHKITKRGQNVTFRCDPISEHNRLYWYRQTLGQGPEFLTYFQNEAQLEKSRLLSDRFSAERPKGSFSTLEIQRTEQGDSAMYLCASSLVDRAYEQYFGPGTRLTVT.

This clonotype was found a few times. V is TRBV6-5 and J is TRBJ2-7, with D possibly matching TRBD2 (5 bases). Trimming took off 0 bases at V and 0 bases at J, with 12 bases between the two ends. The CDR3 extends over 16 amino acids. Germline CDR1 reads MNHEY; CDR2 reads SVGAGI. Here the CDR3 reads CASSYSIRGPSYEQYF. CDR3 nucleotide sequence: TGTGCCAGCAGTTACTCGATTCGGGGTCCCTCCTACGAGCAGTACTTC.

This clonotype occurred a few times. The genes are TRBV29-1 and TRBJ1-1; D unresolved. Germline-derived CDR1 and CDR2 are SQVTM and ANQGSEA. V was cut by 4 bases and J by 0 bases, with 6 bases left in between. The CDR3 covers 12 residues. The CDR3 bases are TGCAGCGTTGGCGGATTGAACACTGAAGCTTTCTTT. Protein sequence: CSVGGLNTEAFF.

The chain links TRBV7-6 to TRBJ2-1; no definite D call. CDR1 and CDR2 from the germline V gene are SGHVS and FNYEAQ. V was trimmed by 4 bases and J by 5 bases, leaving 15 bases between them. There are 15 residues in the CDR3. In nucleotides, the CDR3 is TGTGCCAGCAGCTCAACTCGAAACCTCAACAATGAGCAGTTCTTC. Translating it yields CASSSTRNLNNEQFF.

CDR3 sequence: CASSPSSFSTDTQYF. The CDR3 bases are TGTGCCAGCAGTCCTAGTAGCTTTAGCACAGATACGCAGTATTTT. This chain uses TRBV6-6 with TRBJ2-3; D ambiguous. V dropped 5 bases and J dropped 0 bases, with 12 bases sitting between them. Germline V gives CDR1 MNHNY, CDR2 SVGAGI (reference sequence). The CDR3 is made up of 15 amino acids.

The V and J genes are TRBV6-2 or TRBV6-3 and TRBJ2-5; D is possibly TRBD2 (6 bases). CDR3 length: 13 residues. Trimming shortened V by 4 bases and J by 5 bases, and 11 bases separated the two germline ends. CDR1 is MNHEY, CDR2 SVGEGT, per germline. The CDR3 here is CASSWRVLETQYF. The DNA for the CDR3 is TGTGCCAGCAGTTGGAGGGTCCTGGAGACCCAGTACTTC.

The chain has TRBV7-8 and TRBJ1-1, with D perhaps matching TRBD1 (5 bases). Trimming left V 4 bases short and J 0 bases short, with 15 bases between. This CDR3 is 16 amino acids long. CDR1 is SGHVS and CDR2 is FQNEAQ in the germline V gene. The CDR3 region is CASSWQGGNMNTEAFF. The CDR3 nucleotides read TGTGCCAGCAGCTGGCAGGGAGGGAATATGAACACTGAAGCTTTCTTT.

The rearrangement joins TRBV7-9 to TRBJ1-4; perhaps TRBD1 as D (6 bases). Germline V gene data show CDR1 as SEHNR and CDR2 as FQNEAQ (reference sequence). Trimming pared 4 bases from V and 0 bases from J, leaving 9 bases between. The CDR3 has 15 residues. In nucleotides, the CDR3 is TGTGCCAGCAGCTCAGACAGGACAACTAATGAAAAACTGTTTTTT. This sequence encodes CASSSDRTTNEKLFF.

This clonotype was seen more than once but under ten times. This sequence joins TRBV29-1 and TRBJ2-1; D may match TRBD1 or TRBD2 (5 bases each). Germline V gives CDR1 SQVTM, CDR2 ANQGSEA. V was shortened by 6 bases and J by 10 bases, with 31 bases between the two germline ends. The CDR3 totals 17 residues. The CDR3 protein is CSVSEERLGRLDGEQFF. CDR3 nucleotides: TGCAGCGTGTCCGAAGAGAGGCTGGGACGCTTGGATGGGGAGCAGTTCTTC.

This chain connects TRBV27 to TRBJ2-7, with 9 bases that match TRBD2. CDR1 and CDR2 (germline): MNHEY, SMNVEV (reference sequence). V was pared by 4 bases and J by 3 bases, with 4 bases of the junction left unmatched. The CDR3 is 14 residues long. The CDR3 protein is CASSSGLAFYEQYF. The DNA of the CDR3 is TGTGCCAGCAGTTCGGGACTAGCCTTCTACGAGCAGTACTTC.

This clonotype was seen a few times. The V gene is TRBV7-9, the J gene TRBJ2-1; 7 nucleotides line up with TRBD2. Germline trimming cut 6 bases from V and 4 bases from J; bases unmatched to any gene: 9. The germline gives CDR1 SEHNR, CDR2 FQNEAQ (reference sequence). The CDR3 contains 15 residues. DNA of the CDR3: TGTGCCAGCAGAACGCGGGAGTCCCCATACAATGAGCAGTTCTTC. This gives the protein CASRTRESPYNEQFF. Complete variable domain (other parts from reference TRBV7-9 and TRBJ2-1): DTGVSQNPRHKITKRGQNVTFRCDPISEHNRLYWYRQTLGQGPEFLTYFQNEAQLEKSRLLSDRFSAERPKGSFSTLEIQRTEQGDSAMYLCASRTRESPYNEQFFGPGTRLTVL.

This clonotype showed up just a few times. This rearrangement joins TRBV7-9 to TRBJ2-1; the D is unclear. CDR1 is SEHNR and CDR2 is FQNEAQ in the germline V gene (reference sequence). Trimming removed 5 bases at V and 0 bases at J, with 14 bases between. The CDR3 sequence is 16 residues long. The CDR3 spells CASSPPARFSYNEQFF. As DNA, the CDR3 is TGTGCCAGCAGCCCTCCAGCCCGCTTCTCCTACAATGAGCAGTTCTTC.

The V gene is TRBV7-3, the J gene TRBJ1-1; 7 nucleotides line up with TRBD1. Looked up from germline, CDR1 is SGHTA and CDR2 is FQGTGA. J gave up 2 bases and V 2 bases, and 8 bases lay outside the gene matches. The CDR3 is 16 amino acids. CDR3 loop: CASSLLRQGINTEAFF. Written as DNA, the CDR3 is TGTGCCAGCAGCTTACTCCGACAGGGAATAAACACTGAAGCTTTCTTT.

This clonotype came up a few times. The chain carries TRBV10-3 and TRBJ2-2; D assignment may be TRBD1 or TRBD2 (5 bases each). V lost 2 bases to trimming and J lost 3 bases, with 16 bases between them. The V gene's germline CDR1 is ENHRY and CDR2 SYGVKD. The CDR3 contains 17 residues. CDR3 region: CAISEPRDLGDTGELFF. The CDR3 DNA reads TGTGCCATCAGTGAGCCAAGGGACCTGGGGGACACCGGGGAGCTGTTTTTT.

Many counts were recorded for this clonotype. The V and J genes are TRBV24-1 and TRBJ2-1; D may be TRBD1 (5 bases). Germline lookup yields CDR1 KGHDR and CDR2 SFDVKD. The CDR3 has 14 residues. V was trimmed by 4 bases and J by 4 bases, leaving 10 bases between them. Here the CDR3 DNA reads TGTGCCACCAGTGACCAGACAGATTACAATGAGCAGTTCTTC. Translation gives CATSDQTDYNEQFF.

This clonotype was found a few times. This chain links TRBV20-1 with TRBJ1-1; D is undetermined. CDR1 is DFQATT, CDR2 SNEGSKA, per germline (reference sequence). The length of the CDR3 is 14 residues. V was cut by 4 bases and J by 3 bases, with 15 bases left in between. CDR3 sequence (DNA): TGCAGTGCTATCCAATCTAGGCGGGACACTGAAGCTTTCTTT. It yields the protein CSAIQSRRDTEAFF.

In its sample, this clonotype was seen a few times. The rearrangement links TRBV7-9 to TRBJ2-1; 7 bases map to TRBD2. Germline values: CDR1 SEHNR, CDR2 FQNEAQ (reference sequence). V dropped 7 bases and J dropped 6; count of bases not matched to a gene: 12. The CDR3 totals 15 residues. The CDR3 sequence: CASTPRDYTPNEQFF. The DNA of the CDR3 is TGTGCCAGCACCCCCAGGGACTACACTCCCAATGAGCAGTTCTTC.

The chain joins TRBV6-6 to TRBJ2-7, with 10 bases fitting TRBD1. Germline V gives CDR1 MNHNY, CDR2 SVGAGI (reference sequence). J was trimmed by 6 bases and V by 6 bases; bases with no gene match: 5. This CDR3 spans 13 amino acids. The chain's CDR3 is CASSPGQGTEQYF. The CDR3 coding sequence is TGTGCCAGCAGCCCGGGACAGGGGACCGAGCAGTACTTC.

In this sample, this clonotype turned up once. The rearrangement links TRBV7-6 to TRBJ1-1; D is unclear. The CDR3 contains 14 residues. Trimming pared 2 bases from V and 3 bases from J, leaving 10 bases between. CDR1 and CDR2 from the germline V gene are SGHVS and FNYEAQ. This CDR3 is CASSLRPVDTEAFF. For the CDR3, the DNA is TGTGCCAGCAGCTTACGACCGGTGGACACTGAAGCTTTCTTT.

V and J are TRBV27 and TRBJ1-4; D gene ambiguous. Trimming took 1 base from V and 8 from J, leaving 8 bases between them. Germline CDR1 is MNHEY and CDR2 is SMNVEV (reference sequence). The CDR3 spans 13 residues. In DNA form, the CDR3 reads TGTGCCAGCAGTTTATTGGGGAACGAAAAACTGTTTTTT. It translates to CASSLLGNEKLFF.

This clonotype has only a few counts. The chain recombines TRBV7-6 with TRBJ1-1, with D perhaps TRBD1 (5 bases). In germline, CDR1 is SGHVS, CDR2 FNYEAQ. V was clipped by 5 bases and J by 1 base, with 14 bases between them. The CDR3 has 15 residues. The DNA for the CDR3 is TGTGCCAGCAGCGAAGGGATGGGGGGGAACACTGAAGCTTTCTTT. Its translation: CASSEGMGGNTEAFF.

The chain is built from TRBV25-1 and TRBJ2-7; 11 nucleotides match TRBD2. Germline V gene lookup returns CDR1 MGHDK and CDR2 SYGVNS. Losses at the gene ends were 1 base for V and 3 bases for J; bases not matched to a gene: 5. The length of the CDR3 is 16 residues. CDR3 in amino acids: CASSEFASGGFYEQYF. The CDR3 DNA is TGTGCCAGCAGTGAATTCGCTAGCGGGGGGTTCTACGAGCAGTACTTC.

The chain has TRBV20-1 and TRBJ1-5, with 10 bases lining up with TRBD1. CDR1 and CDR2 from the germline V gene are DFQATT and SNEGSKA (reference sequence). V shed 4 bases, J shed 5 bases, and the junction held 11 bases outside the gene matches. CDR3 length equals 16 residues. Written as DNA, the CDR3 is TGCAGTGCTAAGGGGATGGGCGGGACAGGGGATCAGCCCCAGCATTTT. Its translation: CSAKGMGGTGDQPQHF.

The sample holds a few counts of this clonotype. The genes are TRBV4-3 and TRBJ2-1; D unresolved. CDR1 LGHNA and CDR2 YSLEER come from the germline V gene. This CDR3 has 14 residues. With 1 base removed from V and 4 bases from J, the gap between germline ends came to 8 bases. The CDR3 DNA is TGCGCCAGCAGCCAAGCTAAGGGTTACAATGAGCAGTTCTTC. This sequence encodes CASSQAKGYNEQFF.

This clonotype turned up a few times. The genes are TRBV29-1 and TRBJ1-2; no firm D call. This CDR3 has 15 amino acids. Germline assignment: CDR1 SQVTM and CDR2 ANQGSEA. Trimming cost V 0 bases and J 2 bases, with 13 bases left between them. CDR3 loop: CSVEEERHLNYGYTF. CDR3 DNA: TGCAGCGTTGAAGAAGAGAGACACCTAAACTATGGCTACACCTTC.

The sample holds many counts of this clonotype. This chain connects TRBV30 to TRBJ1-1; D is ambiguous. The CDR3 loop spans 12 amino acids. The germline V gene has CDR1 GTSNPN and CDR2 SVGIG (reference sequence). Deletions cut 5 bases from V and 5 bases from J, with 12 bases between. The chain's CDR3 is CAWGPVRTEAFF. The CDR3 nucleotides are TGTGCCTGGGGCCCGGTGCGTACTGAAGCTTTCTTT.

This clonotype has more than one count but fewer than ten. The chain combines TRBV27 with TRBJ2-7; 9 nucleotides align to TRBD2. The germline CDR1 and CDR2 sequences are MNHEY and SMNVEV (reference sequence). V was clipped by 6 bases and J by 6 bases; unmatched bases: 12. The CDR3 extends over 15 amino acids. The CDR3 spells CASRERAGGGSEQYF. The CDR3 nucleotides are TGTGCCAGCAGGGAGAGAGCGGGAGGAGGTTCCGAGCAGTACTTC.

The chain links TRBV11-2 to TRBJ2-6, with 8 bases aligning to TRBD2. Germline-derived CDR1 and CDR2 are SGHAT and FQNNGV. Germline trimming cut 2 bases from V and 0 bases from J; bases unmatched to any gene: 9. The CDR3 has 19 residues. CDR3 bases: TGTGCCAGCAGCTTAAGTCCGGGAGGGGCATTCTCTGGGGCCAACGTCCTGACTTTC. This translates into CASSLSPGGAFSGANVLTF.